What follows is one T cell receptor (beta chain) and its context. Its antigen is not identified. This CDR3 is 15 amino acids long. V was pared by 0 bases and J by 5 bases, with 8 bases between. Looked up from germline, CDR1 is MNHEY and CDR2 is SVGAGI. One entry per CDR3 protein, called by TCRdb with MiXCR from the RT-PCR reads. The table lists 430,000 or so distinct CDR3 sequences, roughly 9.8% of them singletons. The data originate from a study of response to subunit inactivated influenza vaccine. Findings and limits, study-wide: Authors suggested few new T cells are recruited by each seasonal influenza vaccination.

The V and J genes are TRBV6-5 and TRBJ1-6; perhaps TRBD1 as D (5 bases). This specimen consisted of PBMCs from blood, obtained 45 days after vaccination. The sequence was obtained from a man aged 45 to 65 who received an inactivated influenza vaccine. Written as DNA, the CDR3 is TGTGCCAGCAGTTACTCGGGGCAGGATAATTCACCCCTCCACTTT. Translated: CASSYSGQDNSPLHF.